These 18 T cell receptor beta chains were all obtained from the same sample, sequenced in a study of beta chain features in type 1 diabetes. Study results and caveats: In all four CD4+ subsets, TCRB CDR3 length was significantly, moderately reduced in type 1 diabetes.

The antigens these receptors bind are not known. All of the isolated RNA was reverse transcribed, so expressed TCRB transcripts were sequenced. The repertoire was sequenced with immunoSEQ multiplex PCR; TCRdb's copy has only in-frame clones and lacks some. The sample includes more than 250,000 clones, about 15% of them seen just once. Specimen: naive CD4+ T cells from blood. Receptors were obtained from a man aged 18 to 29 with type 1 diabetes.

The J gene is TRBJ1-5, the V gene TRBV5-1; D might be TRBD1 (5 bases). V lost 0 bases and J 5 bases, leaving 9 bases between the germline ends. The germline V gene has CDR1 SGHRS and CDR2 YFSETQ. The CDR3 is made up of 14 amino acids. The CDR3 coding sequence is TGCGCCAGCAGCTTGGAGGGGCAAGATCAGCCCCAGCATTTT. As protein: CASSLEGQDQPQHF. The whole variable domain, filled in from reference TRBV5-1 and TRBJ1-5, reads KAGVTQTPRYLIKTRGQQVTLSCSPISGHRSVSWYQQTPGQGLQFLFEYFSETQRNKGNFPGRFSGRQFSNSRSEMNVSTLELGDSALYLCASSLEGQDQPQHFGDGTRLSIL.

The table lists this clone with a count of one. In DNA form, the CDR3 reads TGTGCCAGCACCTTAAAGAGGCTAGCGGGAGGGACGGAAGAGACCCAGTACTTC. Residues: CASTLKRLAGGTEETQYF. The rearrangement uses TRBV21-1 and TRBJ2-5; no DNA check was done on the table's D call, TRBD2. TRBV21-1 is termed a pseudogene. This CDR3 is built from 18 residues.

This clone has only a few counts. The sample holds other DNA sequences that translate to the same CDR3. The J gene is TRBJ1-1, the V gene TRBV28, with 9 bases that match TRBD1. The germline CDR1 and CDR2 sequences are MDHEN and SYDVKM. The CDR3 sequence is 12 residues long. Losses at the gene ends were 6 bases for V and 4 bases for J; bases not matched to a gene: 0. The CDR3 nucleotides are TGTGCCAGCAGGACAGGGGGCACTGAAGCTTTCTTT. As protein: CASRTGGTEAFF.

This clone was counted a few times. The rearrangement links TRBV4-1 to TRBJ1-1, with D uncertain. In germline, CDR1 is MGHRA, CDR2 YSYEKL. Trimming pared 4 bases from V and 1 base from J, leaving 10 bases between. This CDR3 has 14 residues. CDR3: CASSPSPSNTEAFF. The CDR3 region has the DNA TGCGCCAGCAGCCCCAGTCCCTCGAACACTGAAGCTTTCTTT.

This clone was observed a few times. The chain links TRBV18 to TRBJ2-1, with 9 positions matching TRBD2. Per the germline V gene, CDR1 is KGHSH and CDR2 is LQKENI. This CDR3 spans 16 amino acids. V shed 4 bases and J 9 bases; nucleotides not matched to a gene: 13. For the CDR3, the DNA is TGTGCCAGCTCACGGTTGCGGGGGGGCGTTCATTCTGAGCAGTTCTTC. It specifies CASSRLRGGVHSEQFF.

This clone has just a few counts. The CDR3 region has the DNA TGCAGCGTACGGGGCTCCTACGAGCAGTACTTC. It codes for CSVRGSYEQYF. The chain links TRBV29-1 to TRBJ2-7, with D possibly being TRBD2 (5 bases). The length of the CDR3 is 11 residues. V gave up 6 bases and J gave up 0 bases, with 6 bases separating them. The germline V gene has CDR1 SQVTM and CDR2 ANQGSEA.

This clone was detected only a few times. The V and J genes are TRBV7-2 and TRBJ2-3, with D perhaps TRBD2 (6 bases). Germline-derived CDR1 and CDR2 are SGHTA and FQGNSA. The ends were cut back, 5 bases at V and 2 bases at J, with 20 bases in the middle. The CDR3 has 17 residues. The CDR3 DNA reads as TGTGCCAGCAGCCTTAAGGCGCCTAGCGAGAACACAGATACGCAGTATTTT. Its translation is CASSLKAPSENTDTQYF. The full variable domain, its missing parts supplied by reference TRBV7-2 and TRBJ2-3, is GAGVSQSPSNKVTEKGKDVELRCDPISGHTALYWYRQSLGQGLEFLIYFQGNSAPDKSGLPSDRFSAERTGGSVSTLTIQRTQQEDSAVYLCASSLKAPSENTDTQYFGPGTRLTVL.

The chain combines TRBV30 with TRBJ2-4; TRBD2 agrees at 12 bases. Germline values: CDR1 GTSNPN, CDR2 SVGIG (reference sequence). This CDR3 region has 16 residues. Trimming cost V 3 bases and J 8 bases; bases outside gene matches: 11. The CDR3 protein is CAWSALAGGPRDIQYF. CDR3 DNA sequence: TGTGCCTGGAGCGCCCTAGCGGGGGGGCCGCGGGACATTCAGTACTTC.

In its sample, this clone was seen a few times. The chain has TRBV11-2 and TRBJ2-3; D is unresolved. The CDR3 sequence is 16 residues long. Germline V gives CDR1 SGHAT, CDR2 FQNNGV. With 2 bases removed from V and 0 bases from J, the gap between germline ends came to 12 bases. CDR3 region: CASSLLRGTSTDTQYF. CDR3 bases: TGTGCCAGCAGCTTATTACGCGGAACTAGCACAGATACGCAGTATTTT.

This clone was seen a few times. This chain joins TRBV7-2 and TRBJ1-2; no clear D gene. Trimming shortened V by 2 bases and J by 4 bases, and 17 bases separated the two germline ends. CDR1 is SGHTA, CDR2 FQGNSA, per germline. The CDR3 sequence is 16 residues long. CDR3 sequence: CASSLSTGANPYGYTF. The DNA for the CDR3 is TGTGCCAGCAGCTTAAGCACCGGAGCCAATCCCTATGGCTACACCTTC.

The rearrangement uses TRBV18 and TRBJ1-4; D is perhaps TRBD1 (5 bases). Per the germline V gene, CDR1 is KGHSH and CDR2 is LQKENI. The CDR3 length is 16 residues. V lost 3 bases and J 0 bases, leaving 11 bases between the germline ends. CDR3 sequence: CASSPVWGATNEKLFF. CDR3 DNA sequence: TGTGCCAGCTCACCGGTCTGGGGGGCAACTAATGAAAAACTGTTTTTT.

The rearrangement uses TRBV6-6 and TRBJ2-7, with TRBD1 matching 12 bases. V gave up 3 bases and J gave up 3 bases; unmatched junction bases: 6. The CDR3 runs 16 residues. Germline values: CDR1 MNHNY, CDR2 SVGAGI (reference sequence). The CDR3 is CASSYPGTGGGYEQYF. CDR3 DNA: TGTGCCAGCAGTTATCCCGGGACAGGGGGCGGCTACGAGCAGTACTTC.

V and J are TRBV9 and TRBJ2-3, with 8 bases identical to TRBD2. The CDR3 totals 17 residues. V dropped 0 bases and J dropped 5; count of bases not matched to a gene: 11. Germline V gene lookup returns CDR1 SGDLS and CDR2 YYNGEE. This CDR3 is CASSVVSSGSPGDTQYF. DNA for the CDR3: TGTGCCAGCAGCGTAGTTTCCAGCGGGAGTCCGGGAGATACGCAGTATTTT. The full variable domain, with the rest looked up from reference TRBV9 and TRBJ2-3, is DSGVTQTPKHLITATGQRVTLRCSPRSGDLSVYWYQQSLDQGLQFLIQYYNGEERAKGNILERFSAQQFPDLHSELNLSSLELGDSALYFCASSVVSSGSPGDTQYFGPGTRLTVL.

This clone was observed a handful of times. This rearrangement joins TRBV20-1 to TRBJ2-1; D uncertain. The germline V and J ends were trimmed by 5 bases and 1 base, with 3 bases remaining between them. Looked up from germline, CDR1 is DFQATT and CDR2 is SNEGSKA (reference sequence). This CDR3 region has 11 residues. Here the CDR3 reads CSAPSYNEQFF. CDR3 sequence (DNA): TGCAGTGCTCCGTCCTACAATGAGCAGTTCTTC.

The genes are TRBV6-5 and TRBJ1-2, with D hard to call. Deletions cut 2 bases from V and 7 bases from J, with 5 bases between. The CDR3 has 11 amino acids. The germline gives CDR1 MNHEY, CDR2 SVGAGI. CDR3 sequence: CASSYPGGYTF. The CDR3 nucleotides are TGTGCCAGCAGTTACCCCGGTGGCTACACCTTC.

The chain combines TRBV29-1 with TRBJ2-3; no reliable D call. The CDR3 spans 15 residues. The germline CDR1 and CDR2 sequences are SQVTM and ANQGSEA. Trimming cost V 2 bases and J 2 bases, with 14 bases left between them. The CDR3 DNA is TGCAGCGTTGAAACCTTGGCGGTAACCACAGATACGCAGTATTTT. Encoded protein: CSVETLAVTTDTQYF.

Of note for this clone: Sequence at one end of the junction differs from germline and may be a read error. This chain connects TRBV15 to TRBJ2-5; no definite D call. CDR1 and CDR2 (germline): LNHNV, YYDKDF (reference sequence). This CDR3 has 13 amino acids. The CDR3: CATRRGLQETQYF. The CDR3 nucleotides read TGTGCCACCCGCAGAGGTCTCCAAGAGACCCAGTACTTC.

This clone was recorded a few times. The chain uses TRBV28 and TRBJ2-1, with D maybe TRBD2 (5 bases). There are 17 residues in the CDR3. V lost 7 bases and J lost 0, with 19 bases in between. Germline assignment: CDR1 MDHEN and CDR2 SYDVKM. The CDR3 spells CASTSLGRTLSYNEQFF. The CDR3 DNA follows: TGTGCCAGCACCTCATTGGGAAGGACTCTCTCCTACAATGAGCAGTTCTTC. The full variable domain, in which reference TRBV28 and TRBJ2-1 provide the parts outside the CDR3, is DVKVTQSSRYLVKRTGEKVFLECVQDMDHENMFWYRQDPGLGLRLIYFSYDVKMKEKGDIPEGYSVSREKKERFSLILESASTNQTSMYLCASTSLGRTLSYNEQFFGPGTRLTVL.